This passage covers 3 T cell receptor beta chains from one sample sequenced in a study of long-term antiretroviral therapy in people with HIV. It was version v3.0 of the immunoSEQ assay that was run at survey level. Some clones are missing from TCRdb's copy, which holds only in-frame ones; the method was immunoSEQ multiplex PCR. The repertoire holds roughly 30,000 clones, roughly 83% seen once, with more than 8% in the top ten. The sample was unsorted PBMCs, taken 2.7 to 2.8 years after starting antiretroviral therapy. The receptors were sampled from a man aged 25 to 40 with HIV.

The CDR3 nucleotides read TGTGCCAGCAGTTACTCCGGTTTGAACACTGAAGCTTTCTTT. Protein sequence: CASSYSGLNTEAFF. The V and J genes are TRBV6-5 and TRBJ1-1, with D hard to call. CDR1 is MNHEY, CDR2 SVGAGI, per germline. The CDR3 totals 14 residues. Between the trimmed V and J ends, which lost 0 bases and 0 bases, there was a span of 5 bases.

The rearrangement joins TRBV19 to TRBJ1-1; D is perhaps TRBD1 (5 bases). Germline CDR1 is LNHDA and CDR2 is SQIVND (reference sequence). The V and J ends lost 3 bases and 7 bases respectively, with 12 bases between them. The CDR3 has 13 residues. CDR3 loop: CASSILRGDEAFF. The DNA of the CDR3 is TGTGCCAGTAGTATTCTGAGGGGTGATGAAGCTTTCTTT.

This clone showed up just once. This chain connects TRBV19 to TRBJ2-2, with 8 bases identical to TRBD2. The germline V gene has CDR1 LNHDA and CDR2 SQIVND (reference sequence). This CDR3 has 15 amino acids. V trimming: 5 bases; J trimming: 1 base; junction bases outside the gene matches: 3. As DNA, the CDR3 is TGTGCCAGTAGTTTGGGGACTAGGAACACCGGGGAGCTGTTTTTT. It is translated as CASSLGTRNTGELFF.